Here is one T cell receptor (beta chain) with its context. Its antigen is not known. This sample was included in a study of blood T cells in healthy people across ages. Every donor provided 7.5 to 10 milliliters of peripheral blood. There were at least 5 micrograms of total RNA extracted from every sample. Together with a sample-barcoded 5' primer, a J-beta primer mix was included in a second PCR lasting roughly 6 to 12 cycles. No fewer than 2.5 million CDR3-containing paired-end reads came from each sample. MiXCR, run by TCRdb on the 5' RACE reads, gives a single entry per CDR3 protein. This sample has 790,000 or so distinct CDR3 sequences, with approximately 60% found just once. Trimming took 8 bases from V and 9 from J, leaving 14 bases between them. Germline lookup yields CDR1 MNHEY and CDR2 SMNVEV (reference sequence). This CDR3 has 13 amino acids. Findings and caveats of the study: TCR beta diversity per million T cells fell roughly linearly with age.

This chain connects TRBV27 to TRBJ1-6, with a possible D match to TRBD1 (5 bases). The sequence came from a man aged 35 to 55 in good health. Sequencing was done on a sample of blood. This chain's CDR3 is CASSVGTTSPLHF. The CDR3 DNA reads as TGTGCCAGCTCTGTTGGGACTACTTCACCCCTCCACTTT.